The 14 T cell receptor beta chains presented below share a single source sample, sequenced in a study of T cells after yellow fever vaccination. Each CDR3 protein is one row after TCRdb ran MiXCR on the 5' RACE reads. The table records some 400,000 distinct CDR3 sequences, approximately 19% of them present only once. Sequencing used PBMCs, obtained before the yellow fever booster vaccination. These receptors were obtained from a man in his late teens or twenties who received the YFV17D yellow fever vaccine.

V gene TRBV6-5 combines with J gene TRBJ1-1, with no clear D. The CDR3 loop spans 15 amino acids. Per germline, CDR1 MNHEY and CDR2 SVGAGI. Trimming took 6 bases from V and 4 from J, leaving 18 bases between them. CDR3 protein: CASSPRYGDITEAFF. CDR3 DNA: TGTGCCAGCAGCCCCCGTTACGGGGATATCACTGAAGCTTTCTTT.

The V and J genes are TRBV4-2 and TRBJ2-3; 7 bases line up with TRBD1. Germline values: CDR1 LGHNA, CDR2 YNFKEQ. The trim removed 0 bases at V and 4 bases at J, leaving 4 bases unmatched. This CDR3 has 15 residues. The chain's CDR3 is CASSQETGIADTQYF. For the CDR3, the DNA is TGTGCCAGCAGCCAAGAGACAGGGATCGCAGATACGCAGTATTTT.

The CDR3 bases are TGTGCCAGCAGCCACAGGGCTAGCGGGGGCAGGGAGCAGTTCTTC. Translating it yields CASSHRASGGREQFF. The gene calls are TRBV6-5 and TRBJ2-1, with 10 nucleotides matching TRBD2. V shed 6 bases and J 10 bases; nucleotides not matched to a gene: 12. Germline V CDR1 and CDR2: MNHEY, SVGAGI. The CDR3 length is 15 residues.

The J gene is TRBJ1-2, the V gene TRBV10-3, with 9 nucleotides matching TRBD1. The CDR3 runs 16 residues. Looked up from germline, CDR1 is ENHRY and CDR2 is SYGVKD. V lost 7 bases, J lost 2 bases, and 11 bases stayed unmatched. CDR3 residues: CAITGTGFSFNYGYTF. For the CDR3, the DNA is TGTGCCATCACCGGGACAGGGTTTTCTTTCAACTATGGCTACACCTTC.

This clonotype was detected ten times or more. V and J are TRBV29-1 and TRBJ2-7; tentatively, D is TRBD1 (6 bases). CDR3 length: 10 residues. Germline V gene data show CDR1 as SQVTM and CDR2 as ANQGSEA. The V end was cut by 6 bases, the J end by 4 bases, with 7 bases between. In nucleotides, the CDR3 is TGCAGCGTACAGGGTTACGAGCAGTACGTC. Translated, it gives CSVQGYEQYV.

The chain joins TRBV18 to TRBJ2-5; D is possibly TRBD1 or TRBD2 (5 bases each). This CDR3 region has 14 residues. Germline V gene data show CDR1 as KGHSH and CDR2 as LQKENI. Trimming removed 4 bases at V and 5 bases at J, with 14 bases between. The CDR3 protein is CASSLGTWEETQYF. CDR3 nucleotide sequence: TGTGCCAGCTCACTGGGGACGTGGGAGGAGACCCAGTACTTC.

The chain carries TRBV6-5 and TRBJ2-2; D is perhaps TRBD1 (6 bases). Trimming left V 2 bases short and J 8 bases short, with 9 bases between. The CDR3 covers 13 residues. Germline CDR1 reads MNHEY; CDR2 reads SVGAGI. The CDR3: CASSYGTWGELFF. The CDR3 DNA follows: TGTGCCAGCAGTTACGGGACATGGGGGGAGCTGTTTTTT.

The chain employs TRBV25-1 and TRBJ2-7; TRBD1 or TRBD2 may be the D gene (6 bases each). CDR1 is MGHDK and CDR2 is SYGVNS in the germline V gene. This CDR3 spans 14 amino acids. With 6 bases removed from V and 2 bases from J, the gap between germline ends came to 14 bases. The CDR3 bases are TGTGCCAGCAGCCTCCCCGGGGGCGCCTACGAGCAGTACTTC. Protein sequence: CASSLPGGAYEQYF.

The table lists this clonotype with a few counts. The genes are TRBV6-6 and TRBJ2-2, with 7 bases matching TRBD1. CDR1 is MNHNY, CDR2 SVGAGI, per germline (reference sequence). V trimming: 6 bases; J trimming: 4 bases; junction bases outside the gene matches: 5. The CDR3 totals 14 residues. The CDR3 sequence: CASSPDRATGELFF. The CDR3 region has the DNA TGTGCCAGCAGCCCCGACAGGGCCACCGGGGAGCTGTTTTTT.

The chain couples TRBV5-6 to TRBJ1-1; D is possibly TRBD1 (6 bases). Germline CDR1 and CDR2: SGHDT and YYEEEE. V lost 1 base and J 3 bases, leaving 13 bases between the germline ends. The CDR3 consists of 15 residues. CDR3 amino acids: CASSLRRGLDTEAFF. CDR3 DNA: TGTGCCAGCAGCTTGCGCCGGGGGCTTGACACTGAAGCTTTCTTT. The full variable domain, completed using reference TRBV5-6 and TRBJ1-1, is DAGVTQSPTHLIKTRGQQVTLRCSPKSGHDTVSWYQQALGQGPQFIFQYYEEEERQRGNFPDRFSGHQFPNYSSELNVNALLLGDSALYLCASSLRRGLDTEAFFGQGTRLTVV.

The J gene is TRBJ2-2, the V gene TRBV6-2 or TRBV6-3; tentatively, D is TRBD1 (6 bases). Germline V gene lookup returns CDR1 MNHEY and CDR2 SVGEGT. The CDR3 runs 16 residues. Trimming took 0 bases from V and 1 from J, leaving 9 bases between them. CDR3 sequence: CASSYSGTRNTGELFF. CDR3 in DNA: TGTGCCAGCAGTTACTCGGGGACACGGAACACCGGGGAGCTGTTTTTT.

This clonotype has just a few counts. This chain joins TRBV3-1 and TRBJ2-3; D uncertain. The CDR3 has 17 amino acids. Germline V lookup: CDR1 LGHDT, CDR2 YNNKEL (reference sequence). V was trimmed by 0 bases and J by 3 bases, leaving 16 bases between them. CDR3 sequence: CASSQDPSGGSTDTQYF. As DNA, the CDR3 is TGTGCCAGCAGCCAAGATCCCTCTGGCGGTTCGACAGATACGCAGTATTTT.

This clonotype was counted only a few times. V is TRBV6-5 and J is TRBJ2-1; D unresolved. Trimming took off 2 bases at V and 8 bases at J, with 19 bases between the two ends. The CDR3 extends over 16 amino acids. Per the germline V gene, CDR1 is MNHEY and CDR2 is SVGAGI. The chain's CDR3 is CASSYTPTTAVYEQFF. CDR3 bases: TGTGCCAGCAGTTACACCCCTACTACGGCAGTCTATGAGCAGTTCTTC.

A few counts support this clonotype. The V gene is TRBV7-2, the J gene TRBJ1-5; 12 bases map to TRBD1. CDR3 length equals 15 residues. V lost 5 bases to trimming and J lost 7 bases; unmatched junction nucleotides: 6. The V gene's germline CDR1 is SGHTA and CDR2 FQGNSA. The CDR3 sequence: CASSIGTGGRQPQHF. CDR3 DNA: TGTGCCAGCAGCATAGGGACAGGGGGCAGGCAGCCCCAGCATTTT.